The T cell receptor beta chain described here comes from a study of T-cell memory formation after mild COVID-19. Study context: TCR clusters were mostly donor specific.

Whole-study results and caveats: Contracting CD4+ clones lay largely in CM and EM, with CD8+ ones residing in EMRA. Cross-reactive memory seemingly joined, as some responding clones were found in pre-infection memory.

Germline lookup yields CDR1 LGHNA and CDR2 YNFKEQ. V lost 0 bases and J 2 bases, leaving 12 bases between the germline ends. The CDR3 sequence is 16 residues long. TCRdb passed the 5' RACE reads through MiXCR, listing each CDR3 protein once. This table has roughly 240,000 distinct CDR3 sequences, approximately 15% appearing once. Worth noting for this clonotype: What it recognizes is unknown.

The source of this sequence is an adult woman who had mild COVID-19 (a few samples of this study predate the infection). Cell type and time point are not known. V is TRBV4-2 and J is TRBJ2-3; possibly TRBD1 for D (5 bases). Sequences were obtained from PBMCs or a T cell subset sorted from them (not recorded which). The chain's CDR3 is CASSQEYGRVTDTQYF. In nucleotides, the CDR3 is TGTGCCAGCAGCCAAGAGTACGGCAGGGTCACAGATACGCAGTATTTT.